A selection of T cell receptor beta chains follows, all from one sample in a study of CD8 T cells in ankylosing spondylitis. TCRdb used MiXCR to reprocess the 5' RACE reads, holding one entry per CDR3 protein. The table shows some 840,000 distinct CDR3 sequences, with about 12% occurring only once. The sequenced sample was blood, either unsorted or a sorted T cell fraction (not recorded which). These receptors were collected from a male donor with ankylosing spondylitis. Each CDR3 is given with its conserved first and last residue. Fields, in order: V gene, J gene, CDR3 protein.

V gene: TRBV5-1
J gene: TRBJ2-3
CDR3 protein: CASSLWRGTTDTQYF

V gene: TRBV9
J gene: TRBJ2-2
CDR3 protein: CASSKQGPGGELFF

V gene: TRBV28
J gene: TRBJ2-7
CDR3 protein: CASSLRQSYEQYF

V gene: TRBV15
J gene: TRBJ1-3
CDR3 protein: CATSREGLSGNTIYF

V gene: TRBV25-1
J gene: TRBJ1-1
CDR3 protein: CASRRGYETEAFF

V gene: TRBV12-3/TRBV12-4
J gene: TRBJ1-1
CDR3 protein: CASKLLQGYTEAFF

V gene: TRBV7-2
J gene: TRBJ2-1
CDR3 protein: CASSYRTGRDNEQFF

V gene: TRBV7-2
J gene: TRBJ2-3
CDR3 protein: CASSTNAADTQYF

V gene: TRBV5-1
J gene: TRBJ2-1
CDR3 protein: CASKWDGYNEQFF

V gene: TRBV7-2
J gene: TRBJ2-1
CDR3 protein: CASSLLGFAGFNEQFF

V gene: TRBV27
J gene: TRBJ1-2
CDR3 protein: CASSLGPLYGYTF

V gene: TRBV9
J gene: TRBJ2-2
CDR3 protein: CASRKAFEPGELFF

V gene: TRBV10-3
J gene: TRBJ1-2
CDR3 protein: CAITGDRLYGYTF

V gene: TRBV29-1
J gene: TRBJ1-2
CDR3 protein: CSVGLSDGSYGYTF

V gene: TRBV20-1
J gene: TRBJ2-1
CDR3 protein: CSARDLRGMPSYNEQFF

V gene: TRBV14
J gene: TRBJ2-3
CDR3 protein: CASSQVGNPTDTQYF

V gene: TRBV20-1
J gene: TRBJ1-5
CDR3 protein: CSASDYRGIPVDQPQHF

V gene: TRBV5-1
J gene: TRBJ2-1
CDR3 protein: CASSLEGQGGNEQFF

V gene: TRBV10-3
J gene: TRBJ1-4
CDR3 protein: CAISDGASGTNEKLFF

V gene: TRBV20-1
J gene: TRBJ2-7
CDR3 protein: CSARRVWVDEQYF

V gene: TRBV20-1
J gene: TRBJ1-1
CDR3 protein: CRASDRGTTEAFF

V gene: TRBV7-2
J gene: TRBJ2-7
CDR3 protein: CASSLRAGQGLYEQYF

V gene: TRBV7-9
J gene: TRBJ1-1
CDR3 protein: CASSFAEAFF

V gene: TRBV20-1
J gene: TRBJ2-1
CDR3 protein: CRAEAGGTGSSYNEQFF

V gene: TRBV5-6
J gene: TRBJ2-2
CDR3 protein: CASSLGPPERSDTGELFF

V gene: TRBV6-1
J gene: TRBJ2-7
CDR3 protein: CASREGQGRDEQYF

V gene: TRBV12-3/TRBV12-4
J gene: TRBJ1-1
CDR3 protein: CASSLNRVTAFF

V gene: TRBV29-1
J gene: TRBJ1-2
CDR3 protein: CSASNQRSVYGYTF

V gene: TRBV20-1
J gene: TRBJ1-1
CDR3 protein: CSARWGLNTEAFF

V gene: TRBV27
J gene: TRBJ2-1
CDR3 protein: CASRLTSSQKGNEQFF

V gene: TRBV12-3/TRBV12-4
J gene: TRBJ2-1
CDR3 protein: CASSLGQDRLYNEQFF

V gene: TRBV4-2
J gene: TRBJ2-3
CDR3 protein: CASSQLEGSDTQYF

V gene: TRBV7-3
J gene: TRBJ2-5
CDR3 protein: CASSLVGGHQETQYF

V gene: TRBV11-2
J gene: TRBJ1-2
CDR3 protein: CASSYTPDHRGLYGYTF